This T cell receptor (beta chain) was obtained from a study of T cells after posttransplantation cyclophosphamide. Study results and caveats: Blood and skin or GI T cell repertoires showed limited TRB overlap. After PTCy, TRB diversity resembled that of CNI/methotrexate controls. Later blood repertoires were often dominated by clones from the donor CD8+ memory compartment.

Cyclophosphamide on days +3 and +4 followed busulfan-fludarabine conditioning and a marrow graft. Concerning this clone itself: What it binds is not known. Other DNA sequences in the same sample also yield this CDR3.

The CDR3 has 13 amino acids. Germline CDR1 and CDR2: SEHNR and FQNEAQ (reference sequence). V was clipped by 5 bases and J by 6 bases, with 13 bases between them. The repertoire was sequenced with immunoSEQ multiplex PCR; TCRdb's copy has only in-frame clones and lacks some. The table records some 4,300 clones, about three quarters of them present only once. The gene calls are TRBV7-9 and TRBJ1-2; possible D gene TRBD1, 5 bases. The material was PBMCs, obtained after allogeneic stem cell transplant with posttransplant cyclophosphamide. The origin of this receptor is a male patient aged 35-50 years who received an allogeneic stem cell transplant from a related donor, was CMV-positive, and had acute and chronic GVHD. Some T cells could come from the graft donor. This CDR3 reads CASSRGGFDGYTF. Written as DNA, the CDR3 is TGTGCCAGCAGCCGGGGGGGGTTCGATGGCTACACCTTC.